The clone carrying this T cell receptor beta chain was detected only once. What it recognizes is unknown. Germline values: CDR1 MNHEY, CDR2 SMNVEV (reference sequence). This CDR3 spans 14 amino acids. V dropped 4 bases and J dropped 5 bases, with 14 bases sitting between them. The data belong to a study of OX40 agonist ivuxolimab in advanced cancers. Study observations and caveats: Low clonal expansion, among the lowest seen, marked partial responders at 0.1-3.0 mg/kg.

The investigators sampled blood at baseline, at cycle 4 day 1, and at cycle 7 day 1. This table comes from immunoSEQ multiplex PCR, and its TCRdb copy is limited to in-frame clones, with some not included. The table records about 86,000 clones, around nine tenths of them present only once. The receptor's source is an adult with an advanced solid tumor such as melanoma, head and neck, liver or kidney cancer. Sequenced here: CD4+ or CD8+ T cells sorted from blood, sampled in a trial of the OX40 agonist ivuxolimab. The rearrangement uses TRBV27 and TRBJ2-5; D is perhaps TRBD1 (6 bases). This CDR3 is CASSSGRGRETQYF. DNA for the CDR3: TGTGCCAGCAGTTCGGGCAGGGGCAGGGAGACCCAGTACTTC.